This T cell receptor beta chain derives from a study of response to subunit inactivated influenza vaccine. Study-level results: There was a suggestion from the authors that each seasonal influenza vaccination recruits few new T cells.

Using its own MiXCR run on the RT-PCR reads, TCRdb lists one record per CDR3 protein. The table has around 150,000 distinct CDR3 sequences, 11% seen once. This clonotype has a count of ten or more. Antigen specificity is unknown. Trimming took off 1 base at V and 0 bases at J, with 23 bases between the two ends. Germline CDR1 reads SGHRS; CDR2 reads YFSETQ. The CDR3 runs to 20 residues. The sample consisted of non-naive T cells sorted from PBMCs, taken 45 days after vaccination. The V and J genes are TRBV5-1 and TRBJ2-4, with D tentatively TRBD2 (5 bases). This clonotype originated in a man over 45 who received an inactivated influenza vaccine. Here the CDR3 reads CASSLRITSGKGSAKNIQYF. For the CDR3, the DNA is TGCGCCAGCAGCTTGCGTATTACGTCCGGGAAGGGATCAGCCAAAAACATTCAGTACTTC.